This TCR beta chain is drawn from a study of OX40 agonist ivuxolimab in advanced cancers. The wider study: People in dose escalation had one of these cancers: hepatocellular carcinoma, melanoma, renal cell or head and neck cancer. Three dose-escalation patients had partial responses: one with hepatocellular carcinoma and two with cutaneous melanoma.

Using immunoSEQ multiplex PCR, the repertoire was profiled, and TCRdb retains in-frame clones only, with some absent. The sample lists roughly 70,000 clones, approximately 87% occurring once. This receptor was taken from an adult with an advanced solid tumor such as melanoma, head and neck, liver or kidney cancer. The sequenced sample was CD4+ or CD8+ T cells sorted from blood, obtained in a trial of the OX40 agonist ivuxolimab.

The CDR3 DNA reads TGTGCCAGCAGCTTCGGGAACCACGAGCAGTACTTC. Protein: CASSFGNHEQYF. The chain joins TRBV7-2 to TRBJ2-7; perhaps TRBD2 as D (5 bases). The germline CDR1 and CDR2 sequences are SGHTA and FQGNSA. Trimming took 3 bases from V and 5 from J, leaving 8 bases between them. This CDR3 has 12 amino acids.